This TCR beta chain was sequenced in a study of preoperative IRX-2 immunotherapy in early breast cancer. The V end lost 5 bases, the J end lost 0 bases, and 10 bases lay between the germline ends. Germline V lookup: CDR1 MNHGY, CDR2 SAAAGT. The length of the CDR3 is 14 residues. Treatment specified: preoperative locoregional IRX-2 cytokine immunotherapy. This phase Ib study tested locoregional IRX-2 cytokine immunotherapy given before surgery. The table came from immunoSEQ multiplex PCR; TCRdb's copy has only in-frame clones and leaves some out. Of around 34,000 clones in the sample, roughly four fifths were seen once.

This sequence originates from a human donor with breast cancer. The chain links TRBV6-8 to TRBJ2-5, with D uncertain. Sequences were derived from lymph node tissue, sampled from a patient treated with IRX-2 immunotherapy. DNA of the CDR3: TGTGCCAGCAGTATCAGACCCGACCAAGAGACCCAGTACTTC. It translates to CASSIRPDQETQYF.